This T cell receptor (beta chain) emerged from a study of blood T cell repertoires in COVID-19. As originally analysed: Amplifying reference gene primers gave estimates of nucleated cell counts. Profiling relied on immunoSEQ multiplex PCR, and the TCRdb table lists in-frame clones only, not all of them. D and trimming were read from the DNA, whereas the V and J calls and clone size are those reported in that table. The table includes about 220,000 clones, about 84% detected once. The length of the CDR3 is 14 residues. The V end lost 3 bases, the J end lost 2 bases, and 9 bases lay between the germline ends. Germline CDR1 is SGHAT and CDR2 is FQNNGV.

The receptor comes from a human donor in a cohort sampled during active COVID-19. The chain combines TRBV11-2 with TRBJ2-3; D not certain. The sequenced sample consisted of peripheral blood. CDR3 DNA sequence: TGTGCCAGCAGCTTGGGCAGATTCACAGATACGCAGTATTTT. It is translated as CASSLGRFTDTQYF.